Each of the 14 T cell receptor beta chains below was sequenced from the same sample in a study of PD-1 blockade in classical Hodgkin lymphoma. Sequencing used immunoSEQ multiplex PCR; TCRdb keeps in-frame clones, though not all of them. Among 40,000 to 50,000 clones listed, 78% were seen once. After autologous stem cell transplantation all patients relapsed, and prior brentuximab vedotin exposure differed between cohorts. The sample in question was peripheral blood mononuclear cells (PBMCs), obtained at baseline. The origin of the receptors is a human donor with classical Hodgkin lymphoma.

The CDR3 here is CASSPDRAGYNEQFF. The CDR3 DNA sequence: TGTGCCAGCTCACCAGACAGGGCTGGTTACAATGAGCAGTTCTTC. The chain joins TRBV18 to TRBJ2-1; 7 bases fit TRBD1. CDR3 size: 15 residues. The germline V gene has CDR1 KGHSH and CDR2 LQKENI. V trimming: 2 bases; J trimming: 4 bases; junction bases outside the gene matches: 5.

This chain uses TRBV5-1 with TRBJ1-5, with D perhaps TRBD1 (6 bases). This CDR3 has 17 residues. V lost 0 bases to trimming and J lost 0 bases, with 13 bases between them. Germline CDR1 and CDR2: SGHRS and YFSETQ. The DNA for the CDR3 is TGCGCCAGCAGCTTGGATGGGGACACCTATAGCAATCAGCCCCAGCATTTT. Protein: CASSLDGDTYSNQPQHF.

This chain links TRBV7-9 with TRBJ2-7, with 10 bases matching TRBD2. CDR1 SEHNR and CDR2 FQNEAQ come from the germline V gene (reference sequence). V shed 2 bases, J shed 0 bases, and the junction held 10 bases outside the gene matches. CDR3 length: 18 amino acids. This CDR3 reads CASSLRGSGGPSSYEQYF. As DNA, the CDR3 is TGTGCCAGCAGCTTACGGGGTAGCGGGGGGCCCAGCTCCTACGAGCAGTACTTC.

This chain links TRBV4-3 with TRBJ2-2, with D perhaps matching TRBD2 (5 bases). Trimming shortened V by 4 bases and J by 2 bases, and 11 bases separated the two germline ends. From germline, CDR1 is LGHNA and CDR2 YSLEER. This CDR3 contains 15 residues. Here the CDR3 DNA reads TGCGCCAGCAGCCCCGGATCGGGAAACACCGGGGAGCTGTTTTTT. Encoded protein: CASSPGSGNTGELFF.

The V call is TRBV29-1, the J call TRBJ2-7; 9 positions match TRBD1. V trimming: 4 bases; J trimming: 0 bases; junction bases outside the gene matches: 4. Germline V gives CDR1 SQVTM, CDR2 ANQGSEA. The CDR3 runs 14 residues. The CDR3 DNA reads as TGCAGCGTTGTTGGGACAGGGAGCTCCTACGAGCAGTACTTC. This sequence encodes CSVVGTGSSYEQYF.

A single count supports this clone. The V and J genes are TRBV19 and TRBJ2-5; D ambiguous. Trimming took off 2 bases at V and 1 base at J, with 8 bases between the two ends. From germline, CDR1 is LNHDA and CDR2 SQIVND (reference sequence). CDR3 size: 14 residues. CDR3 sequence: CASSITPPQETQYF. The CDR3 DNA reads TGTGCCAGTAGTATAACTCCTCCCCAAGAGACCCAGTACTTC.

V and J are TRBV10-3 and TRBJ1-4; perhaps TRBD1 as D (6 bases). Trimming removed 11 bases from V and 5 bases from J, with 15 bases in between. This CDR3 has 13 residues. Per germline, CDR1 ENHRY and CDR2 SYGVKD. The CDR3 bases are TGTGCCTCAACCGGACAGCCAAATGAAAAACTGTTTTTT. This encodes CASTGQPNEKLFF.

This clone was counted a few times. This rearrangement joins TRBV4-1 to TRBJ2-2; TRBD1 agrees at 7 bases. Germline trimming cut 1 base from V and 1 base from J; bases unmatched to any gene: 0. There are 15 residues in the CDR3. Germline assignment: CDR1 MGHRA and CDR2 YSYEKL. CDR3 DNA sequence: TGCGCCAGCAGCCAAGGGGACAGGAACACCGGGGAGCTGTTTTTT. It translates to CASSQGDRNTGELFF.

This sequence joins TRBV7-2 and TRBJ2-5; D is perhaps TRBD2 (5 bases). CDR1 and CDR2 from the germline V gene are SGHTA and FQGNSA. Trimming removed 1 base at V and 0 bases at J, with 12 bases between. This CDR3 is 16 amino acids long. Here the CDR3 DNA reads TGTGCCAGCAGCTTAGGAGGGCTAGCAGACCAAGAGACCCAGTACTTC. Residues: CASSLGGLADQETQYF.

The chain is built from TRBV9 and TRBJ2-2; 10 nucleotides align to TRBD1. CDR3 size: 15 residues. V shed 4 bases, J shed 4 bases, and the junction held 4 bases outside the gene matches. Germline V gene data show CDR1 as SGDLS and CDR2 as YYNGEE. CDR3 DNA sequence: TGTGCCAGCAGCTGGGACAGGGGAGCCACCGGGGAGCTGTTTTTT. Translated, it gives CASSWDRGATGELFF.

The gene calls are TRBV5-6 and TRBJ1-6; tentative D call: TRBD1 (6 bases). Germline values: CDR1 SGHDT, CDR2 YYEEEE. Trimming left V 4 bases short and J 11 bases short, with 31 bases between. The CDR3 contains 19 residues. The CDR3 spells CASSRSPRYRTGQGAPLHF. CDR3 nucleotides: TGTGCCAGCAGCCGCAGCCCCCGATATAGGACGGGACAAGGAGCACCCCTCCACTTT.

In its sample, this clone is medium-sized. In the same sample, other DNA sequences code for this CDR3. The J gene is TRBJ2-5, the V gene TRBV6-5, with 7 positions matching TRBD1. This CDR3 is built from 15 residues. Trimming took 1 base from V and 5 from J; bases not matched to a gene: 7. Germline CDR1 MNHEY, CDR2 SVGAGI. The CDR3 protein is CASSYLTGSGETQYF. CDR3 bases: TGTGCCAGCAGTTACTTGACAGGGTCTGGGGAGACCCAGTACTTC.

J is TRBJ2-5 and V is TRBV7-6; the D is unclear. Trimming removed 3 bases at V and 5 bases at J, with 13 bases between. CDR3 length equals 14 residues. Germline values: CDR1 SGHVS, CDR2 FNYEAQ. The chain's CDR3 is CASSLGGSGETQYF. The CDR3 nucleotides read TGTGCCAGCAGCTTGGGTGGGTCCGGCGAGACCCAGTACTTC.

The chain recombines TRBV6-5 with TRBJ1-5; D is perhaps TRBD1 (5 bases). CDR1 and CDR2 (germline): MNHEY, SVGAGI. Trimming cost V 6 bases and J 5 bases, with 14 bases left between them. This CDR3 region has 14 residues. Written as DNA, the CDR3 is TGTGCCAGCAGGCAGGGCAGAGAAGATCAGCCCCAGCATTTT. This translates into CASRQGREDQPQHF.